Given below is one T cell receptor beta chain in context. Everyone who took part was roughly 18 to 89 years old, and they came from about 23 US areas. Clinical history as reported by participants underpinned cohort assignment. The source of the sample is a study of blood T cell repertoires in COVID-19. Study details: PBMCs, B-cell-depleted T cells, or T cells were the source of the cDNA or gDNA that made up the material.

Germline CDR1 reads SGHTA; CDR2 reads FQGTGA. The length of the CDR3 is 13 residues. The V end was cut by 5 bases, the J end by 5 bases, with 10 bases between. Produced via immunoSEQ multiplex PCR; TCRdb's table is partial and in-frame only. In the table there are under 400,000 clones, just over 85% of which are singletons. The sequencing sample was made of PBMCs or T cells enriched from blood (not recorded which). The sequence derives from a woman aged 40 to 50 with acute COVID-19. V is TRBV7-3 and J is TRBJ2-1; the D is unclear. In nucleotides, the CDR3 is TGTGCCAGCAGCGTCTACCGGGACAATGAGCAGTTCTTC. This codes for CASSVYRDNEQFF.